This T cell receptor (beta chain) was documented in a study of T cell responses to AZD1222 COVID-19 vaccine. This clone was found once. Antigen unknown. Broader study findings: Spike-specific TCR breadth and depth rose after two AZD1222 doses.

Profiled with immunoSEQ multiplex PCR; TCRdb holds only in-frame clones, not every one. This sample has 130,000 or so clones, with 93% found just once. V gave up 6 bases and J gave up 0 bases, with 13 bases separating them. The germline CDR1 and CDR2 sequences are MDHEN and SYDVKM. The CDR3 consists of 15 residues. The clonotype was recovered from an adult in good health. Sequenced material: peripheral blood, taken on day 0 of AZD1222 vaccination. The chain links TRBV28 to TRBJ2-3; D perhaps matches TRBD2 (6 bases). The CDR3 nucleotides are TGTGCCAGCAGGCTAGGCGGGATAAGCACAGATACGCAGTATTTT. Encoded protein: CASRLGGISTDTQYF.